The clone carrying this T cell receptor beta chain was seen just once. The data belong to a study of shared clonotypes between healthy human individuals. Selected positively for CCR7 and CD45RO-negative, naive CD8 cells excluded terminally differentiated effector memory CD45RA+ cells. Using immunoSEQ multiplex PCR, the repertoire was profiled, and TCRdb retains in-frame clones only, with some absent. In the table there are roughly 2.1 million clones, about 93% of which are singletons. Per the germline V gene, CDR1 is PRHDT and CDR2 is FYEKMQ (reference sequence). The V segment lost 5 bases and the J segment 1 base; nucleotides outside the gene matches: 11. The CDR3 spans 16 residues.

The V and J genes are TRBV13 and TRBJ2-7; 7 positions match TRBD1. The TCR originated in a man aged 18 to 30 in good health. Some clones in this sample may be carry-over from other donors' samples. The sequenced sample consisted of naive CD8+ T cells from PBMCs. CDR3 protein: CASSQPRGRRSYEQYF. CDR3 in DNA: TGTGCCAGCAGCCAACCTAGGGGGCGGAGATCCTACGAGCAGTACTTC.